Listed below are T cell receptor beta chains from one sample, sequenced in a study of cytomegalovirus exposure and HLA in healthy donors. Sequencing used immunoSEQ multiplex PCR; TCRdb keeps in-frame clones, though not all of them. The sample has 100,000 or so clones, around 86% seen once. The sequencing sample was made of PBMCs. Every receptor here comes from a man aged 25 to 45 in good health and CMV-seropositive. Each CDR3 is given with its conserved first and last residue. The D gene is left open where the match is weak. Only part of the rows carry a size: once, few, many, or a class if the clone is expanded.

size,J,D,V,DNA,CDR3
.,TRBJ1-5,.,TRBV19,TGTGCCAGTACGGACAGAGCACTTAGCAATCAGCCCCAGCATTTT,CASTDRALSNQPQHF
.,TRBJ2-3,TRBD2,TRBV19,TGTGCCAGTAGTGACAGGACTAGCGGGGGGTTTCTCACAGATACGCAGTATTTT,CASSDRTSGGFLTDTQYF
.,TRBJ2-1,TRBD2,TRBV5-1,TGCGCCAGCAGCTTAGGGCTAGCGGGGAACTCCTACAATGAGCAGTTCTTC,CASSLGLAGNSYNEQFF
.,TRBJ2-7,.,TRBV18,TGTGCCAGCTCACCTTCTGGCTCCGAGCAGTACTTC,CASSPSGSEQYF
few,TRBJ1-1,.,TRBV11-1,TGTGCCAGCAGCTTAGCGCAGGGGTGGGGGACTGAAGCTTTCTTT,CASSLAQGWGTEAFF
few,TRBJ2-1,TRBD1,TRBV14,TGTGCCAGCAGCCTACCAGGGGGCCCGTACAATGAGCAGTTCTTC,CASSLPGGPYNEQFF
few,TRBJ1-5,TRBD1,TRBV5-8,TGTGCCAGCAGCCGAGGACAGGGGGACAATCAGCCCCAGCATTTT,CASSRGQGDNQPQHF
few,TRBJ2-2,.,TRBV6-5,TGTGCCAGCAGTTACTCGATTGACAGCCACACTGGGGAGCTGTTTTTT,CASSYSIDSHTGELFF
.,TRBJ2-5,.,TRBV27,TGTGCCAGCAGTCGCACCGCCGGGGAAGTGGAGACCCAGTACTTC,CASSRTAGEVETQYF
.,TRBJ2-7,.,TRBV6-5,TGTGCCAGCAGGCCCTTACTTGCCGGGGCGGGGGAGCAGTACTTC,CASRPLLAGAGEQYF
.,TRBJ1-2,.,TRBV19,TGTGCCAGTAGTGGGACATTTAACTATGGCTACACCTTC,CASSGTFNYGYTF
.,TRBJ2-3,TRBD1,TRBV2,TGTGCCAGCAGCCGACAGGGGGTGAGCACAGATACGCAGTATTTT,CASSRQGVSTDTQYF